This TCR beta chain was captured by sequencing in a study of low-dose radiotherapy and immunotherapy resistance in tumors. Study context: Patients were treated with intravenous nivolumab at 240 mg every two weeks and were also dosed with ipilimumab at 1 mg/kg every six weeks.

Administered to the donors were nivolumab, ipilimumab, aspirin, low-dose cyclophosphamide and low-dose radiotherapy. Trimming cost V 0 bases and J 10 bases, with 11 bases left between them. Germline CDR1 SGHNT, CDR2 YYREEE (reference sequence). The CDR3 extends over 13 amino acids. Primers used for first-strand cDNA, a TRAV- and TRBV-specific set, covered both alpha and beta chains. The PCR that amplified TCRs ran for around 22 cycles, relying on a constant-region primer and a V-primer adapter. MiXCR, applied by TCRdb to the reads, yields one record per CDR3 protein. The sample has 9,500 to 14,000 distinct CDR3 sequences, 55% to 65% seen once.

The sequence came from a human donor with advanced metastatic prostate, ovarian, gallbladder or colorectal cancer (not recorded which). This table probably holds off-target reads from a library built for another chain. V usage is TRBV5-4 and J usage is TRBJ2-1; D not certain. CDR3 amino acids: CASSLAGSYEQFF. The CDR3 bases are TGTGCCAGCAGCTTGGCCGGTAGCTACGAGCAGTTCTTC. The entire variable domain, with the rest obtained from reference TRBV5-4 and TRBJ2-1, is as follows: ETGVTQSPTHLIKTRGQQVTLRCSSQSGHNTVSWYQQALGQGPQFIFQYYREEENGRGNFPPRFSGLQFPNYSSELNVNALELDDSALYLCASSLAGSYEQFFGPGTRLTVL.